This T cell receptor (beta chain) was recovered during a study of OX40 agonist ivuxolimab in advanced cancers. In the study overall: Ivuxolimab was a fully human IgG2 agonistic monoclonal antibody targeting the costimulatory receptor OX40 (CD134). A male proportion of 82.7% and a mean age of roughly 58 years, ranging from about 23 to 79, were recorded for the dose-escalation cohort. Prior anti-PD-1, anti-PD-L1 or anti-CTLA-4 therapy was permitted, and approximately 41% of dose-escalation patients had received checkpoint inhibitors. Peripheral TCRbeta sequencing was intended to test whether TCR sequence diversity was altered and clonal T-cell expansion was caused by ivuxolimab. Partial responses were achieved by three dose-escalation patients, of whom one had hepatocellular carcinoma and two had cutaneous melanoma. Intravenous ivuxolimab was administered to patients every 2 weeks at six dose levels: 0.01, 0.1, 0.3, 1.5, 3 and 10 mg/kg. Of the roughly 54 patients in dose escalation, some 20 had hepatocellular carcinoma, about 15 had melanoma, 9 had renal cell carcinoma and 9 had head and neck cancer. The paper reports the monotherapy dose-escalation portion (N of about 54 patients) of the phase I ivuxolimab trial.

CDR1 and CDR2 are drawn from the germline V gene: SNHLY, FYNNEI. V is cut by 6 bases and J by 4 bases, and the space between the germline ends is 16 bases. From cysteine to phenylalanine, the CDR3 is 15 amino acids long. Kept here is only the CDR3 DNA, which spans 45 bases and is read in frame from base 1. The trial excluded patients who had a history of autoimmune disease or who were on systemic immunosuppression. Peripheral blood for TCR sequencing was collected from all dose cohorts at baseline, on cycle 4 day 1, and on cycle 7 day 1. Samples came from an open-label, multicenter, first-in-human phase I dose-escalation trial of ivuxolimab. Adults with locally advanced or metastatic melanoma, renal cell, hepatocellular, or head and neck squamous cell carcinoma were enrolled in the trial. Before TCR sequencing, CD4+ T cells and CD8+ T cells were sorted from peripheral blood as separate populations.

Genomic DNA was isolated from the sorted cells so that the TCRbeta CDR3 region could be sequenced. TCRbeta CDR3 regions were sequenced using the immunoSEQ Assay. TCRdb took this table from immuneACCESS and kept in-frame rearrangements with V and J called. Such tables lack part of the clones; where checked against another copy, unresolved V genes explain under half of the gap, and the rest is unexplained. Present in this sample are some 47,000 clones, less than 90% of which were seen just once. The ten largest clones represent 6.5% to 8% of the sample. As regards this clone: Its specific antigen is unknown. No per-base quality is available; no much larger clone lies one base away.

Study-wide findings and limitations: After ivuxolimab, CD8+ T cells had more expanded clones than CD4+ T cells on average. Low levels of normalized T-cell clonal expansion were also shown by some nonresponding patients. Clonal expansion of both CD4+ and CD8+ blood T cells was observed from baseline to week 6 at doses 0.1 to 3.0 mg/kg. Which antigens the clonally expanded peripheral T cells were specific for was not determined. In the 0.1-3.0 mg/kg groups, partial responders were among the patients with the lowest normalized peripheral clonal expansion, particularly in CD8+ T cells.

This sequence was found in an adult with an advanced solid tumor such as melanoma, head and neck, liver or kidney cancer. The sequence joins TRBV2 to TRBJ1-5; tentative D gene TRBD1, with 5 bases matching. The sample in question was CD4+ or CD8+ T cells sorted from blood, obtained in a trial of the OX40 agonist ivuxolimab. The DNA is TGTGCCAGCAGCCCCGGGACCTTAATAAATCAGCCCCAGCATTTT. Translated, this gives CASSPGTLINQPQHF.